A selection of T cell receptor beta chains follows, all from one sample in a study of blood T cells in healthy people across ages. TCRdb itself ran the 5' RACE reads through MiXCR, one entry per CDR3 protein. The sample has 1.2 million to 1.5 million distinct CDR3 sequences, roughly 64% seen once. Sequences were obtained from blood. The receptor set was obtained from a man aged 18 to 29 in good health. CDR3s include the opening cysteine and the closing phenylalanine or tryptophan. D genes are given only for firm matches. Clone size is not always given. Where it is, it says once, few, many or a class for expanded clones.

>TRBJ2-1|-|-|TRBV6-5
TGTGCCAGCAGTTACTCGAGGACCTCTGCAATATACAATGAGCAGTTCTTC
CASSYSRTSAIYNEQFF
>TRBJ2-7|-|TRBD2|TRBV28
TGTGCCAGCACGCACGGGGGTAGCGGGGTAATCACCTACGAGCAGTACTTC
CASTHGGSGVITYEQYF
>TRBJ2-7|-|-|TRBV27
TGTGCCAGCAGACCACCAGGGGTTGTCTCTTACGAGCAGTACTTC
CASRPPGVVSYEQYF
>TRBJ2-2|-|TRBD2|TRBV11-2
TGTGCCAGCAGCTCGGCCGGGACTACCACCGGGGAGCTGTTTTTT
CASSSAGTTTGELFF
>TRBJ2-5|-|TRBD1|TRBV9
TGTGCCAGCAGCGCCCGGACAGGGAGCACCCAAGAGACCCAGTACTTC
CASSARTGSTQETQYF
>TRBJ1-1|-|-|TRBV14
TGTGCCAGCAGCCACTGGGGGGGTGAAGCTTTCTTT
CASSHWGGEAFF
>TRBJ2-1|-|TRBD2|TRBV6-5
TGTGCCAGCAGCCTCTCCGGGACTACCATCAATGAGCAGTTCTTC
CASSLSGTTINEQFF
>TRBJ2-3|few|TRBD2|TRBV6-2/TRBV6-3
TGTGCCAGCAGGCAAGGACTAGCGGATATCACAGATACGCAGTATTTT
CASRQGLADITDTQYF
>TRBJ2-3|-|-|TRBV7-2
TGTGCCAGCAGCCCCTTCGGGTTGGGGGCAGATTTAGATACGCAGTATTTT
CASSPFGLGADLDTQYF
>TRBJ2-7|-|TRBD1|TRBV6-1
TGTGCCAGCTGGGGGACAGGGTTCCCCTACGAGCAGTACTTC
CASWGTGFPYEQYF
>TRBJ2-5|-|-|TRBV3-1
TGTGCCAGCAGCCCCGCGATCCAAGAGACCCAGTACTTC
CASSPAIQETQYF
>TRBJ1-3|-|-|TRBV20-1
TGCAGTGCTAGTGACCCCAAGGGGGTTAACTCTGGAAACACCATATATTTT
CSASDPKGVNSGNTIYF
>TRBJ1-1|-|-|TRBV4-1
TGCGCCAGCAGCCGCGGGCGGATCCAGAACACTGAAGCTTTCTTT
CASSRGRIQNTEAFF
>TRBJ1-2|few|-|TRBV20-1
TGCAGTGCCGTCCTGGGTCTCGACTATGGCTACACCTTC
CSAVLGLDYGYTF
>TRBJ2-2|-|-|TRBV29-1
TGCAGCGTTGTGGGGAGGTCCTCGGGGGGCAATTATGGCGGGGAGCTGTTTTTT
CSVVGRSSGGNYGGELFF
>TRBJ1-2|-|-|TRBV20-1
TGCAGTGCCCGTGGGACGGGCTTTGGCTACACCTTC
CSARGTGFGYTF
>TRBJ2-7|-|-|TRBV28
TGTGCCAGCAGTAACGGGCCCTACGAGCAGTACTTC
CASSNGPYEQYF
>TRBJ2-7|-|-|TRBV4-2
TGTGCCAGCAGCCAAGATCGGGGCAGCTACTACGAGCAGTACTTC
CASSQDRGSYYEQYF
>TRBJ1-2|-|-|TRBV7-2
TGTGCCAGCAGCTTAGGGGTCAGGCTCTATGGCTACACCTTC
CASSLGVRLYGYTF
>TRBJ1-1|-|TRBD1|TRBV13
TGTGCCAGCAGCACGGGACAGTTTGAAGCTTTCTTT
CASSTGQFEAFF
>TRBJ1-2|once|-|TRBV11-2
TGTGCCAGCGTTGGTCTGGACAGCCTCTACTATGGCTACACCTTC
CASVGLDSLYYGYTF
>TRBJ2-1|-|TRBD1|TRBV2
TGTGCCTGCAGACGGACAGGGGAATCCTACAATGAGCAGTTCTTC
CACRRTGESYNEQFF
>TRBJ2-7|-|TRBD2|TRBV6-5
TGTGCCAGCAGTTACTCTTCGACTAGCGGGGCGTCCTACGAGCAGTACTTC
CASSYSSTSGASYEQYF
>TRBJ2-6|-|-|TRBV6-2/TRBV6-3
TGTGCCAGCAGTGGCACTGGGCCAACAGGTACCGTCCCCTCTGGGGCCAACGTCCTGACTTTC
CASSGTGPTGTVPSGANVLTF
>TRBJ1-2|-|TRBD1|TRBV20-1
TGCAGTGCTAGAGATCCTACAGGGGGCTACTATGGCTACACCTTC
CSARDPTGGYYGYTF
>TRBJ2-5|-|TRBD2|TRBV20-1
TGCAGTGCTAGTCCTAGCGGGAGAGTTGAGACCCAGTACTTC
CSASPSGRVETQYF
>TRBJ2-7|-|-|TRBV5-1
TGCGCCAGCAGCTTGGATCACAATGAGCAGTACTTC
CASSLDHNEQYF
>TRBJ1-1|-|-|TRBV4-2
TGTGCCAGCACCAAGGGTATGAACACTGAAGCTTTCTTT
CASTKGMNTEAFF
>TRBJ2-3|-|-|TRBV25-1
TGTGCCAGCAGTGAAGTTTCCAAGGGCACAGATACGCAGTATTTT
CASSEVSKGTDTQYF
>TRBJ2-7|-|-|TRBV15
TGTGCCACCAGCAGAAAGAACAGGAGAATCTACGAGCAGTACTTC
CATSRKNRRIYEQYF
>TRBJ2-1|-|-|TRBV7-2
TGTGCCAGCAGCTCCCTACAGGGCCTGGGTTACAATGAGCAGTTCTTC
CASSSLQGLGYNEQFF
>TRBJ2-1|-|-|TRBV13
TGTGCCAGCAGCTTAGGCCTGGGGGATGAGCAGTTCTTC
CASSLGLGDEQFF
>TRBJ2-3|-|-|TRBV5-5
TGTGCCAGAAGCCCGGACGCAGGGGCCTTGGGAGATACGCAGTATTTT
CARSPDAGALGDTQYF
>TRBJ1-2|-|-|TRBV6-4
TGTGCCGGCAGAGGATCAGGGGCCGGGGGCTACACCTTC
CAGRGSGAGGYTF
>TRBJ2-7|-|-|TRBV21-1
TGTGCCAGCAAAATCCGGGACAGGGGGAAGGTCGTCTACGAGCAGTACTTC
CASKIRDRGKVVYEQYF
>TRBJ2-3|-|-|TRBV28
TGTGCCAGCAGACCCCCCGTCACAGATACGCAGTATTTT
CASRPPVTDTQYF
>TRBJ2-2|-|-|TRBV2
TGTGCCAGCAGTCCTCCTCCGGGCGGGGAGCTGTTTTTT
CASSPPPGGELFF
>TRBJ2-7|-|TRBD1|TRBV29-1
TGCAGCGTTCGAGAACCGGGACAGTACTACGAGCAGTACTTC
CSVREPGQYYEQYF
>TRBJ2-1|-|-|TRBV28
TGTGCCAGCAGGGGGGCCAGGACGCGGAGCTCCTACAATGAGCAGTTCTTC
CASRGARTRSSYNEQFF
>TRBJ2-3|-|TRBD2|TRBV20-1
TGCAGTGCCCGGAGGCGGGAGAGCACAGATACGCAGTATTTT
CSARRRESTDTQYF
>TRBJ2-1|-|-|TRBV2
TGTGCCGCCAAGCCCAGGGTTTGTGAGCAGTTCTTC
CAAKPRVCEQFF
>TRBJ1-2|few|-|TRBV4-2
TGTGCCAGCAGCCAACTCCATGAACGAGGCTACACCTTC
CASSQLHERGYTF
>TRBJ1-1|-|-|TRBV6-6
TGTGCCAGCAGTTACGGGGATTCGAACACTGAAGCTTTCTTT
CASSYGDSNTEAFF
>TRBJ2-7|-|TRBD1|TRBV29-1
TGCAACGTTGAAGCCGACAGGGAAACCTACGAGCAGTACTTC
CNVEADRETYEQYF
>TRBJ2-4|few|-|TRBV11-2
TGTGCCAGCAGCTCGATCAAGGGTATTCTAGCCAAAAACATTCAGTACTTC
CASSSIKGILAKNIQYF